The clone carrying this T cell receptor beta chain was detected only once. Corrective cardiac operations yielded the resected thymus tissue. The method was immunoSEQ multiplex PCR; TCRdb's version includes in-frame clones alone and lacks a portion of them. The sample lists tens of thousands of clones, 90% to 97% occurring once. This entry is derived from a study of human thymus T cells. The V gene lost 6 bases and the J gene lost 2 bases, with 22 bases spanning the gap. This CDR3 spans 17 amino acids. CDR1 is LNHDA, CDR2 SQIVND, per germline (reference sequence). Sequencing was performed on thymus tissue. The receptor comes from a boy under two years old with a congenital heart defect but otherwise immunologically healthy. This rearrangement joins TRBV19 to TRBJ1-2; possibly TRBD1 for D (6 bases). The CDR3 DNA sequence: TGTGCCAGTAGAAACCCTCCCTACAGGGTGACAAACTATGGCTACACCTTC. Its protein product is CASRNPPYRVTNYGYTF.